This T cell receptor beta chain was sequenced for a study of T cell responses to AZD1222 COVID-19 vaccine (dated by TCRdb to 2020 to 2022). For the study in its entirety: Because spike-specific TCR depth and breadth did not differ between the two schedules, AZD1222 recipients who got a second dose at roughly 4 weeks were pooled with those who got a second dose at roughly 12 weeks. Trial participants were enrolled by age into subgroups of 18-55, 56-69 and 70-plus years, and roughly 150, 30 and 60 TCR-sequenced participants, respectively, were included in these subgroups. A total of roughly 240 trial participants underwent TCR sequencing, of whom around 200 received two doses of AZD1222 and about 25 received two doses of the MenACWY control vaccine. Summary of the overall study and its limitations: Reportedly, close to half of the unique spike-specific TCRs recognized epitopes lying outside the regions that are mutated in the B.1.351 and B.1.1.7 variants. In the small 56-69-year group, the increase in depth fell short of significance, most likely because of low power. Participants were mostly white British, with more females than males. The authors suggested clonal diversity may have been underestimated. Spike-specific TCR breadth and depth rose significantly after two AZD1222 doses compared with day 0 and with MenACWY recipients. The whole spike protein was spanned by vaccine-associated CD4 TCRs, and dominant responses were seen in regions 160-218 and 743-854. Only 5 to 7 AZD1222 recipients were SARS-CoV-2 seropositive at baseline, limiting conclusions about previously exposed vaccinees. Because no samples from the day 14 peak response were available, repertoires could be characterized only after the peak T cell response.

The time point label here, explained by the study, means: baseline before first vaccination. Vaccinee samples came from UK trials COV001 and COV002, including a single-blind randomized controlled phase 2/3 trial of AZD1222 (ChAdOx1 nCoV-19) in healthy adults. For TCRbeta chain sequencing, PBMC samples from trial participants were taken at day 0 and at day 28 after the second dose. Points on this clone: Its antigen is not yet known. No much larger clone exists at a distance of one base, and base qualities are not known.

The CDR3 regions of human TCRbeta chains were subjected to immunosequencing. The source study handled its data this way. TCRs in the repertoires were matched against a reference library of SARS-CoV-2-specific TCRs that had been generated with the MIRA antigen-specificity platform. Breadth meant the fraction of unique TCRs that were SARS-CoV-2-associated, whereas depth meant the fraction of total T cells that were SARS-CoV-2-associated. Using the MIRA data, every spike-specific TCR was mapped to the spike region that the TCR reacted to and assigned to either a CD4 or a CD8 class. Log10-transformed breadth and depth values were compared by one-way ANOVA with Sidak's multiple comparisons tests. The source is immuneACCESS, and TCRdb retained only in-frame sequences with V and J called. Part of the clones is not carried over; for the studies checked, unresolved V genes explain less than half of this, and the remainder is unexplained. The V and J calls and the clone size are those of that table, but D and trimming were determined from the DNA. Across this sample there are approximately 120,000 clones, with about nine tenths seen only once. Of the sample, 4.5% to 6.5% is held by the ten largest clones.

In the germline V gene (reference sequence), CDR1 corresponds to SEHNR and CDR2 to FQNEAQ. From its cysteine to its phenylalanine, the CDR3 spans 14 amino acids. Only the CDR3 part of the read is kept: 42 bases, read in frame from the first base. V loses 4 bases, J loses 0 bases, and the germline ends lie 10 bases apart. Rearrangement joined TRBV7-9 to TRBJ2-7; the best D guess is TRBD1, with 5 bases matching. The sequencing used peripheral blood, collected on day 0 of AZD1222 vaccination. This receptor was obtained from an adult in good health. CDR3 region: CASSSDINSYEQYF. The DNA reads as follows: TGTGCCAGCAGCTCGGACATAAACTCCTACGAGCAGTACTTC.